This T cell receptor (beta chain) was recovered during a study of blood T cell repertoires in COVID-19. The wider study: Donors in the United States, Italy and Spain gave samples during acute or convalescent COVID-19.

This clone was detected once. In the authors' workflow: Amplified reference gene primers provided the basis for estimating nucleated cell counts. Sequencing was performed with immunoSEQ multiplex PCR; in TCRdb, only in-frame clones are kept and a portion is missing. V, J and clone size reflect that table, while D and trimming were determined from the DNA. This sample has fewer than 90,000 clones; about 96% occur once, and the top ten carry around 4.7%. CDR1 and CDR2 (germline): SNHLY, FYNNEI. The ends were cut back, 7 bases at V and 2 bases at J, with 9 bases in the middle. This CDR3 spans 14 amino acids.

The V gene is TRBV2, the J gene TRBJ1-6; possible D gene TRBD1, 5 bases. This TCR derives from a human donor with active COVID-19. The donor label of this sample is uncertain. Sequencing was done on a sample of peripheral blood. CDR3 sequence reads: CASISRAYNSPLHF. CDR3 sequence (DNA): TGTGCCAGCATTTCCAGGGCCTATAATTCACCCCTCCACTTT.